This TCR beta chain was recorded in a study of blood T cell repertoires in COVID-19. Study in general: Acute-phase and convalescent COVID-19 samples originated in the United States, Italy and Spain. The cDNA or gDNA used as material had been derived from T cells, B-cell-depleted T cells, or PBMCs.

Per the study methods: Amplification with reference gene primers provided the estimates of nucleated cell counts. The protocol was immunoSEQ multiplex PCR, while the TCRdb copy is restricted to in-frame clones and leaves out a portion. Clone size and the V and J calls come from that table; the DNA yielded D and trimming. The sample carries more than 250,000 clones, roughly nine tenths recorded once. From germline, CDR1 is SGDLS and CDR2 YYNGEE. The V gene lost 0 bases and the J gene lost 8 bases, with 14 bases spanning the gap. The CDR3 spans 14 residues. This sequence joins TRBV9 and TRBJ1-2, with TRBD1 as a possible D gene (5 bases). Sequencing was performed on peripheral blood. This receptor was identified in a man in his late teens or twenties with active or convalescent COVID-19. In nucleotides, the CDR3 is TGTGCCAGCAGCGTAGAGCAGGGTAGTATAGGCTACACCTTC. Translating gives CASSVEQGSIGYTF.